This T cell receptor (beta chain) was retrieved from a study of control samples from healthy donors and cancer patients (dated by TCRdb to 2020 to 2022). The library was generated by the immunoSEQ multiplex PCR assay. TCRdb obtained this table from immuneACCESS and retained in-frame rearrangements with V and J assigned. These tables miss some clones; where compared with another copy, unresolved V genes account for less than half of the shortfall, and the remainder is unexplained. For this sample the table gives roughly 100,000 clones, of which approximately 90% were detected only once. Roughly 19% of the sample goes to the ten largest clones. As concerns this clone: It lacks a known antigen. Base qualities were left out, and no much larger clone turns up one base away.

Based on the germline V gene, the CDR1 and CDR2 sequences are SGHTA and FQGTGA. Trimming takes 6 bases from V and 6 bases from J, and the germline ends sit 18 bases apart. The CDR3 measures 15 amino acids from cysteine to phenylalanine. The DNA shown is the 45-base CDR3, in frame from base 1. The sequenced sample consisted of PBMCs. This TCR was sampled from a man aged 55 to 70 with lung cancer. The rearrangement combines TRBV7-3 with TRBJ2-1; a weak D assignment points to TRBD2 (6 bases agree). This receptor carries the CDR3 CASSPEWGGRNEQFF. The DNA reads TGTGCCAGCAGTCCCGAGTGGGGAGGTCGCAATGAGCAGTTCTTC.